The clone carrying this TCR beta chain appeared a single time. These data originate in a study of blood T cell repertoires in COVID-19. In the study overall: T cells, B-cell-depleted T cells, or PBMCs provided the cDNA or gDNA that served as material.

Under the authors' procedure: Estimation of nucleated cell counts was performed using reference gene primer amplification. The method was immunoSEQ multiplex PCR; TCRdb's version includes in-frame clones alone and lacks a portion of them. From that table come the V and J calls and clone size; the DNA was used to work out D and trimming. The table lists about 140,000 clones, 76% of them singletons. CDR3 size: 18 residues. Trimming at V came to 0 bases and at J to 5 bases, leaving 13 bases not matched to a gene. CDR1 and CDR2 (germline): KGHSH, LQKENI. This chain connects TRBV18 to TRBJ2-3; 8 nucleotides align to TRBD1. Material for sequencing was peripheral blood. This TCR was sampled from a woman at least 80 years old with active or convalescent COVID-19. CDR3 in DNA: TGTGCCAGCTCACCACCAGGCGGGGTCAGGGGGCCGGAAGATACGCAGTATTTT. This gives the protein CASSPPGGVRGPEDTQYF.